The present entry profiles one T cell receptor beta chain with its context. This clone was seen only a few times. The antigen it recognizes is unknown. The input lacks base qualities; no much larger clone sits a single base away. This record comes from a study of cytomegalovirus exposure and HLA in healthy donors (dated by TCRdb to the late 2010s). In the study overall: According to an earlier analysis of 550 to 700 of the donors, some 180 million T cells yielded approximately 120 million unique TCR beta sequences and 276 Gb of sequence data. An early release covering some 640 HLA-typed donors comprised approximately 290 gigabases of sequencing data and around 80 million unique TCR sequences. Among the approximately 400 genotyped donors, more than 70% belonged to the genetic ancestry cluster associated with self-reported Caucasian donors. The study was designed to test whether signatures of past pathogen exposure could be identified by cataloging public T cell receptors. The study used immunosequencing to profile the T cell repertoires of approximately 640 subjects and linked those repertoires to cytomegalovirus serostatus. Along with the roughly 670-subject first cohort, a separate validation cohort of 120 different subjects was used. High-throughput TCR immunosequencing, statistical association of individual TCRs with disease status, and machine learning were combined to predict cytomegalovirus infection status. To study patterns of TCR occurrence, a later analysis re-analyzed previously published TCR beta repertoires from 500 to 850 donors and added high-resolution HLA genotyping. Rather than using new phenotypic data, the later analysis identified candidate immune exposures from TCR beta sequences and from how often those sequences occurred across donors. An earlier analysis of 500 to 650 of the donors applied high-throughput TCR beta sequencing to assess whether each TCR beta V gene segment acted as functional or pseudogenic. Alongside the repertoire data, information on donor age, sex, ethnicity and CMV serostatus was compiled. A later genetic analysis used genome-wide SNP genotypes for about three fifths of the roughly 700 donors, treating that subset as a discovery cohort. All discovery cohort repertoires had been generated using a single sequencing platform. HLA typing covered class I and class II loci at four-digit resolution. The number of typed donors differed by locus: about 620-640 for A, B, C, DRB1 and DQB1; 500 to 550 for DQA1; over 600 for DPA1; and around 470 for DPB1. About five DR-DQ haplotypes were treated as single units for association and clustering because of strong linkage in the cohort. Across around 400 genotyped donors of the cohort, an average of approximately 220,000 unique TCR beta nucleotide sequences per donor were sequenced, and 15% to 20% of those sequences were non-productive. The paper as a whole reports these results and caveats: A later analysis found that HLA-associated TCR beta chains were more clonally expanded and had lower generation probabilities than equally common non-associated chains. Most TCR sequences were observed very rarely across donors, whereas some public TCRs were present in many individuals. When HLA alleles, especially DR and DQ, strongly co-occurred, TCR associations were difficult to assign to individual alleles. A group of highly shared sequence variants was considered likely to be a technical artifact of the sequencing pipeline. Some IMGT-functional V segments, including TRBV6-2 and TRBV6-3, could not be told apart with the 87-base-pair reads, so those segments were excluded. It was suggested by the authors that the approach could potentially be generalized to other disease states and immunological phenotypes. A later genetic analysis associated a missense DCLRE1C variant with V-gene and J-gene trimming of TCR beta chains, and an independent cohort replicated the association. According to a later analysis, TCR association rates differed among HLA loci, with DRB1 alleles showing the most associated TCRs and HLA-C alleles showing the fewest. Only TCR beta chains were sequenced in this cohort, and the absence of alpha or paired-chain data limited detectable features. An earlier analysis of roughly 570 of the donors showed that most TCR beta V segments appeared in productive rearrangements either about 90% or about 30% of the time, which broadly matched IMGT annotations. In vitro tests confirmed that a few of the cytomegalovirus-associated TCR beta chains recognize cytomegalovirus antigens. In a later analysis, 16,951 TCR beta sequences were associated with specific HLA alleles at a false discovery rate of 0.05. Most CMV-associated TCR beta chains appeared to be HLA-restricted in a later analysis, and the HLA associations seemed to be driven largely by CMV exposure. Roughly uniform sequencing depth across donors was assumed in presence/absence analyses, although this assumption may not hold. Correlated functional status among segregating V segments might reflect linkage disequilibrium, but an unknown experimental factor could not be ruled out. Cytomegalovirus status was reported to be diagnosed by the classifier with high specificity and sensitivity in both the original and validation cohorts. In a later genetic analysis, fewer N-insertions in productive TCRs were reported among donors in an Asian-associated ancestry cluster than the approximately 630-donor mean. A later analysis reported that several top co-occurrence clusters appeared linked to parvovirus B19, influenza, CMV and Epstein-Barr virus. A further reported finding was that TCR beta sequences accurately predicted the HLA-A and HLA-B alleles for most subjects in the first cohort. For the cohort, immune exposure information was limited to CMV serostatus. The study listed approximately 150 TCR beta chains as associated with cytomegalovirus. Some 16 rarely observed V segments, including chromosome 9 orphons, were excluded from the earlier analysis of about 500 of the donors because counts were too low. Because HLA typing was unavailable for some donors at each locus, only the typed subset was used in association tests.

The receptor library was made with the immunoSEQ multiplex PCR assay. For the multiplex PCR, a mixture combining 60 forward primers for TCR Vbeta segments and 13 reverse primers for TCR Jbeta segments was used. A multiplex PCR assay on genomic DNA amplified the CDR3 region of rearranged TCR beta genes. The amplified TCR beta libraries were sequenced on the Illumina HiSeq System as 87-base-pair reads. From the authors' description of their analysis: A later analysis counted tens of millions of unique TCR beta chains across the 700 or so repertoires, and 10 million to 11 million of these chains were shared by at least two donors. To remove PCR and sequencing errors, raw reads were error-corrected and collapsed into unique sequences using a nearest-neighbor algorithm that merged closely related sequences. CDR3 sequences were aligned to IMGT reference sequences to assign V, D and J gene segments. For a sequence to be retained, at least a six-nucleotide match to both a V gene segment and a J gene segment was required. A rearrangement counted as productive if the CDR3 had no stop codons and remained in frame with V and J, and every other rearrangement counted as non-productive. Following IMGT convention, CDR3 was defined as the stretch from the second conserved V-encoded cysteine up to the conserved J-encoded phenylalanine. In an earlier analysis of around 540 of the donors, sequences lacking an unambiguous match to a single V gene segment were excluded. In an earlier analysis of about 590 of the donors, a V segment was called functional when productive rearrangements were above 56.7%, and segregating when the standard deviation between donors exceeded 5%. A statistical classification framework was built for diagnosing cytomegalovirus status from the catalog of TCR beta chain sequences. A later analysis assigned V and J genes by comparing TCR nucleotide sequences with IMGT/GENE-DB human TR gene sequences. The TCRdist pipeline was used in a later analysis to assign CDR3 sequences and most-parsimonious VDJ recombination scenarios. A later analysis defined each TCR beta chain by its CDR3 amino acid sequence plus V-gene family, and excluded reads lacking a unique V-gene family. In a later analysis, a few hundred highly shared, low-generation-probability nucleotide sequences were removed to address suspected cross-contamination and a sequencing artifact. In a later analysis, a clonal expansion index for each public chain was calculated from normalized within-repertoire ranks of inferred template counts. In a later analysis, generation probabilities were computed using a VDJ recombination model fitted to out-of-frame rearrangements, and the results were checked against IGoR. In a later analysis, TCR-TCR, TCR-HLA and TCR-CMV co-occurrence was scored with hypergeometric tests, and a repertoire-size bias correction was applied to TCR pairs. False discovery rates were estimated in a later analysis by permuting HLA or CMV assignments 20 times. A later analysis grouped co-occurring TCRs with DBSCAN, adding TCRdist sequence similarity when clustering within HLA-allele-positive subsets. Co-occurrence clustering excluded repertoires with fewer than 30,000 or more than 120,000 public chains, plus five with anomalous nucleotide sharing. TCRdb's version of the immuneACCESS table is confined to in-frame rearrangements and falls short of the full clone set. An unresolved V gene accounts for under half of the shortfall where checked; the remainder is of unknown origin. That table gives V, J and clone size, and the DNA gave D and trimming. The sample yields some 65,000 clones; around 68% were counted once. The ten largest clones capture roughly 9.7% of the sample.

The CDR3 has 15 amino acids, counting the end cysteine and phenylalanine. Left in the record is the CDR3 DNA by itself, 45 bases read in frame from the first base. Taken from the germline V gene, the CDR1 and CDR2 loops are MNHEY and SVGAGI. V loses 2 bases of germline sequence and J loses 7 bases, and the interval between the two ends is 12 bases. The cohort was made up of 666 healthy bone marrow donors. At the time of sampling, all cohort members were nominally healthy, though unrecorded immune exposures were likely present. The donor tested CMV seronegative, placing the donor among the 350 to 400 seronegative members of the cohort. Each donor provided a peripheral blood sample, and peripheral blood mononuclear cells were used for TCR beta sequencing. Genomic DNA was extracted from the blood cell samples with the Qiagen DNeasy Blood Extraction Kit.

The receptor was derived from a woman in her twenties or thirties in good health and CMV-seronegative. The sequenced sample consisted of PBMCs. This chain is built from TRBV6-5 and TRBJ1-6; TRBD1 is possibly the D segment (6 matching bases). The CDR3 in this case is CASSYGRGGNSPLHF. The DNA sequence is given as TGTGCCAGCAGTTACGGCAGGGGAGGGAATTCACCCCTCCACTTT.